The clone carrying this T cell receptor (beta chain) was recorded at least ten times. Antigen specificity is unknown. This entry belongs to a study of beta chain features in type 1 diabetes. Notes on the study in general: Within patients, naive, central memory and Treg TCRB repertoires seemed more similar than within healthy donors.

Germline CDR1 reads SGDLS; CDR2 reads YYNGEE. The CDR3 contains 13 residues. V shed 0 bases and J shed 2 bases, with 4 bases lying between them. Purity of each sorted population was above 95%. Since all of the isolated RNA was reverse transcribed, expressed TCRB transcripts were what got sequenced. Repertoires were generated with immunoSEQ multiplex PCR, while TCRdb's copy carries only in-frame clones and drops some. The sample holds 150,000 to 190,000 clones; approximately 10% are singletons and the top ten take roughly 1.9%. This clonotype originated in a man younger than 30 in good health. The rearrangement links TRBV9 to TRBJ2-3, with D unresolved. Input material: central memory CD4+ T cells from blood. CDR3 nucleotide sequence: TGTGCCAGCAGCGTAGCTATCACAGATACGCAGTATTTT. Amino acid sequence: CASSVAITDTQYF.